The 8 T cell receptor beta chains reported below all come from one sample, sequenced in a study of T cells in Graves' hyperthyroidism and ophthalmopathy. TCR beta CDR3 regions were amplified from RNA transcripts. With the HTBI primer set, the TCR CDR3 went through a first round of RT-PCR. MiXCR was run by TCRdb on the multiplex PCR reads, yielding one entry per CDR3 protein. The sample yields a few hundred thousand distinct CDR3 sequences, approximately 13% seen once. Sequenced material: blood. Receptors were obtained from a man aged 25-45 years with Graves' hyperthyroidism that later progressed to Graves' ophthalmopathy.

V usage is TRBV20-1 and J usage is TRBJ2-1, with 7 bases lining up with TRBD2. CDR1 DFQATT and CDR2 SNEGSKA come from the germline V gene (reference sequence). The CDR3 has 13 residues. The V and J ends lost 6 bases and 7 bases, in that order; junction bases with no gene match: 9. CDR3: CSAKKLAENEQFF. The CDR3 nucleotides are TGCAGTGCCAAGAAGCTAGCGGAGAATGAGCAGTTCTTC.

J is TRBJ2-3 and V is TRBV13; D gene unclear. CDR3 length: 13 residues. V was clipped by 2 bases and J by 3 bases, with 6 bases between them. Germline lookup yields CDR1 PRHDT and CDR2 FYEKMQ (reference sequence). The CDR3 DNA reads TGTGCCAGCAGCTTATACTCGACAGATACGCAGTATTTT. Translating it yields CASSLYSTDTQYF.

V is TRBV10-3 and J is TRBJ2-5; 10 positions match TRBD1. The V gene's germline CDR1 is ENHRY and CDR2 SYGVKD. Trimming at V came to 5 bases and at J to 1 base, leaving 4 bases not matched to a gene. The CDR3 contains 15 residues. The CDR3 here is CAISSGTGVQETQYF. The CDR3 region has the DNA TGTGCCATCAGTTCCGGGACAGGGGTCCAAGAGACCCAGTACTTC.

As for this clonotype: Just one base apart from a much larger clone, this may be a read error. This chain uses TRBV11-1 with TRBJ2-1; a weak D match, TRBD2 (6 bases). Germline-derived CDR1 and CDR2 are SGHAT and FQDESV (reference sequence). The CDR3 runs to 13 residues. Trimming cost V 3 bases and J 9 bases, with 12 bases left between them. The CDR3, as DNA: TGTGCCAGCAGCTTCGCGGGGACCAGTGAGCAGTTCTTC. It encodes CASSFAGTSEQFF.

In its sample, this clonotype was seen many times. V usage is TRBV7-9 and J usage is TRBJ1-2; possibly TRBD1 for D (6 bases). V was cut by 5 bases and J by 1 base, with 11 bases left in between. Germline V gene sequence: CDR1 SEHNR, CDR2 FQNEAQ (reference sequence). The CDR3 contains 14 residues. CDR3 DNA: TGTGCCAGCAGCCCGCGGGACATTAACTATGGCTACACCTTC. The encoded protein is CASSPRDINYGYTF.

The V call is TRBV6-2 or TRBV6-3, the J call TRBJ1-3; D is perhaps TRBD1 (6 bases). The CDR3 contains 16 residues. V gave up 4 bases and J gave up 4 bases, with 17 bases separating them. Germline CDR1 and CDR2: MNHEY and SVGEGT. The CDR3 protein is CASSFSQGPGGNTIYF. In nucleotides, the CDR3 is TGTGCCAGCAGTTTTAGCCAGGGGCCAGGGGGAAACACCATATATTTT.

The chain carries TRBV6-1 and TRBJ2-5; no reliable D call. The V end was cut by 4 bases, the J end by 2 bases, with 11 bases between. The CDR3 contains 14 residues. Germline V gene lookup returns CDR1 MNHNS and CDR2 SASEGT. CDR3 protein: CASSVGNAQETQYF. CDR3 DNA: TGTGCCAGCAGTGTGGGGAACGCTCAAGAGACCCAGTACTTC.

This clonotype was detected many times. J is TRBJ1-5 and V is TRBV3-1; D gene uncertain. This CDR3 region has 12 residues. The ends were cut back, 3 bases at V and 4 bases at J, with 4 bases in the middle. Germline V gives CDR1 LGHDT, CDR2 YNNKEL (reference sequence). CDR3 in DNA: TGTGCCAGCAGCCAGTGGAATCAGCCCCAGCATTTT. It specifies CASSQWNQPQHF.